Following are 21 T cell receptor beta chains from one sample sequenced in a study of human T cells and chemical hapten exposure. Documented time point: patch test 2, 6 weeks after DPC sensitization. The treatment denotes: therapeutic diphenylcyclopropenone sensitization with weekly scalp DPC. TCRdb reprocessed the RACE reads via MiXCR and lists one record per CDR3 protein. The sample has approximately 91,000 distinct CDR3 sequences, around a tenth seen once. This sample comprised whole blood, obtained in connection with sensitization to the hapten diphenylcyclopropenone (DPC). The receptors originated from a young man with alopecia areata. Some clones in this sample may be carry-over from other donors' samples.

This clonotype has at least ten counts. This rearrangement joins TRBV19 to TRBJ2-4; weak D call: TRBD1 (6 bases). Looked up from germline, CDR1 is LNHDA and CDR2 is SQIVND (reference sequence). V gave up 3 bases and J gave up 6 bases, with 9 bases separating them. The CDR3 is 13 residues long. The CDR3 region is CASSIRGPNIQYF. For the CDR3, the DNA is TGTGCCAGTAGTATCAGGGGCCCAAACATTCAGTACTTC.

This clonotype has just a few counts. The rearrangement uses TRBV29-1 and TRBJ1-1; D is ambiguous. CDR3 length equals 14 residues. Deletions cut 3 bases from V and 3 bases from J, with 14 bases between. Germline-derived CDR1 and CDR2 are SQVTM and ANQGSEA. The CDR3: CSVDGIGQDTEAFF. CDR3 sequence (DNA): TGCAGCGTTGACGGAATAGGTCAGGACACTGAAGCTTTCTTT.

This clonotype was counted ten times or more. The chain is built from TRBV11-2 and TRBJ2-7; 12 bases match TRBD1. The V segment lost 7 bases and the J segment 2 bases; nucleotides outside the gene matches: 6. This CDR3 has 15 amino acids. The germline CDR1 and CDR2 sequences are SGHAT and FQNNGV. The CDR3 region is CASTMGTGGTYEQYV. The CDR3 DNA is TGTGCCAGCACCATGGGGACAGGGGGCACCTACGAGCAGTACGTC.

This clonotype has ten or more counts. The V gene is TRBV6-2 or TRBV6-3, the J gene TRBJ1-2, with no clear D. V lost 4 bases and J lost 2, with 11 bases in between. Germline assignment: CDR1 MNHEY and CDR2 SVGEGT. The CDR3 covers 14 residues. CDR3 nucleotide sequence: TGTGCCAGCAGTTCGAGCAGACCCAACTATGGCTACACCTTC. This translates into CASSSSRPNYGYTF.

This clonotype has just a few counts. The chain carries TRBV6-4 and TRBJ1-3; a possible D gene is TRBD1 (5 bases). Germline loops: CDR1 MRHNA, CDR2 SNTAGT. V was trimmed by 5 bases and J by 4 bases, leaving 15 bases between them. The CDR3 loop spans 15 amino acids. CDR3 sequence reads: CASSNGQFLGNTIYF. For the CDR3, the DNA is TGTGCCAGCAGTAACGGACAATTTCTGGGAAACACCATATATTTT.

The V call is TRBV7-2, the J call TRBJ2-7; D uncertain. Germline loops: CDR1 SGHTA, CDR2 FQGNSA. V lost 5 bases and J 0 bases, leaving 8 bases between the germline ends. CDR3 size: 13 residues. The CDR3 region has the DNA TGTGCCAGCAGCACGACTTTCTCCTACGAGCAGTACTTC. It specifies CASSTTFSYEQYF.

V and J are TRBV28 and TRBJ2-7; tentatively, D is TRBD1 (5 bases). Germline CDR1 MDHEN, CDR2 SYDVKM. This CDR3 is built from 14 residues. Deletions cut 6 bases from V and 0 bases from J, with 12 bases between. The CDR3 here is CASSRQTSSYEQYF. In nucleotides, the CDR3 is TGTGCCAGCAGCCGACAGACCAGCTCCTACGAGCAGTACTTC.

This clonotype showed up many times. This sequence joins TRBV20-1 and TRBJ1-3; D gene ambiguous. Trimming took off 0 bases at V and 3 bases at J, with 12 bases between the two ends. The CDR3 totals 15 residues. CDR1 and CDR2 from the germline V gene are DFQATT and SNEGSKA (reference sequence). The DNA of the CDR3 is TGCAGTGCTAGAGATCGTGCTTTTCTTGGAAACACCATATATTTT. Amino acid sequence: CSARDRAFLGNTIYF.

This clonotype showed up many times. Mismatch with germline at one junction end may stem from a read error. V usage is TRBV28 and J usage is TRBJ2-5; tentatively, D is TRBD1 (6 bases). Germline V lookup: CDR1 MDHEN, CDR2 SYDVKM. This CDR3 comprises 15 residues. Written as DNA, the CDR3 is TGTGCCAGCCGTTTAGAGGCTAGGCAGGGGGAGACCCAGTACTTC. Translation: CASRLEARQGETQYF.

The CDR3: CSVEDWNSYEQYF. The CDR3 bases are TGCAGCGTTGAGGACTGGAACTCCTACGAGCAGTACTTC. The gene calls are TRBV29-1 and TRBJ2-7; perhaps TRBD2 as D (5 bases). Looked up from germline, CDR1 is SQVTM and CDR2 is ANQGSEA. This CDR3 is built from 13 residues. Trimming pared 3 bases from V and 0 bases from J, leaving 9 bases between.

This clonotype has more than one count but fewer than ten. CDR3 amino acids: CASSYTTGAQYF. Here the CDR3 DNA reads TGTGCCAGCAGTTACACTACAGGGGCCCAGTACTTC. The genes are TRBV6-5 and TRBJ2-5, with 7 nucleotides matching TRBD1. The length of the CDR3 is 12 residues. Germline V CDR1 and CDR2: MNHEY, SVGAGI. V gave up 2 bases and J gave up 9 bases; unmatched junction bases: 3.

As DNA, the CDR3 is TGTGCCAGCAGCCAAGGACATTCCTACGAGCAGTACTTC. Translated: CASSQGHSYEQYF. This chain uses TRBV5-5 with TRBJ2-7; D perhaps matches TRBD1 (5 bases). The length of the CDR3 is 13 residues. Trimming cost V 4 bases and J 1 base, with 9 bases left between them. From germline, CDR1 is SGHKS and CDR2 YYEKEE (reference sequence). Combining the CDR3 with reference TRBV5-5 and TRBJ2-7 gives the whole variable domain DAGVTQSPTHLIKTRGQQVTLRCSPISGHKSVSWYQQVLGQGPQFIFQYYEKEERGRGNFPDRFSARQFPNYSSELNVNALLLGDSALYLCASSQGHSYEQYFGPGTRLTVT.

The CDR3 bases are TGTGCCAGCAGTTTAACGGGGTGGAGCGAGGAGCTGTTTTTT. Its protein is CASSLTGWSEELFF. This chain joins TRBV12-3 or TRBV12-4 and TRBJ2-2, with a tentative D call TRBD2 (5 bases). V was trimmed by 2 bases and J by 10 bases, leaving 14 bases between them. This CDR3 has 14 residues.

This clonotype has ten or more counts. This chain uses TRBV11-1 with TRBJ1-2; D is undetermined. CDR3 length equals 14 residues. V lost 5 bases and J lost 4, with 14 bases in between. CDR1 is SGHAT, CDR2 FQDESV, per germline (reference sequence). CDR3 sequence: CASSRRRRFYGYTF. DNA of the CDR3: TGTGCCAGCAGCCGACGGCGACGGTTCTATGGCTACACCTTC.

V gene TRBV9 combines with J gene TRBJ1-5; 9 bases are a match to TRBD1. The CDR3 consists of 15 residues. The ends lost 3 bases at V and 6 bases at J; junction bases unmatched: 7. Germline CDR1 reads SGDLS; CDR2 reads YYNGEE. CDR3 nucleotide sequence: TGTGCCAGCAGCGGCGGGACAGGGCGGGGTCAGCCCCAGCATTTT. It specifies CASSGGTGRGQPQHF.

Ten or more counts support this clonotype. This chain uses TRBV11-2 with TRBJ2-7, with D unresolved. CDR3 length equals 15 residues. Germline values: CDR1 SGHAT, CDR2 FQNNGV. V lost 1 base and J 0 bases, leaving 10 bases between the germline ends. This chain's CDR3 is CASSLAGGSSYEQYV. For the CDR3, the DNA is TGTGCCAGCAGCTTAGCGGGCGGAAGCTCCTACGAGCAGTACGTC.

The chain carries TRBV7-8 and TRBJ2-1; 10 bases agree with TRBD2. The CDR3 consists of 16 residues. V gave up 7 bases and J gave up 4 bases; unmatched junction bases: 10. CDR1 is SGHVS, CDR2 FQNEAQ, per germline. CDR3 sequence: CASILLTSGLYNEQFF. DNA of the CDR3: TGTGCCAGCATCCTCCTGACTAGCGGGTTATACAATGAGCAGTTCTTC. The entire variable domain, with the rest obtained from reference TRBV7-8 and TRBJ2-1, is as follows: GAGVSQSPRYKVAKRGQDVALRCDPISGHVSLFWYQQALGQGPEFLTYFQNEAQLDKSGLPSDRFFAERPEGSVSTLKIQRTQQEDSAVYLCASILLTSGLYNEQFFGPGTRLTVL.

This clonotype was observed many times. The chain joins TRBV20-1 to TRBJ1-5; D gene ambiguous. V gave up 4 bases and J gave up 0 bases, with 19 bases separating them. CDR1 and CDR2 from the germline V gene are DFQATT and SNEGSKA (reference sequence). This CDR3 has 17 amino acids. CDR3 nucleotide sequence: TGCAGTGCTATTGAAAATGCCCATTTACGTAGCAATCAGCCCCAGCATTTT. As protein: CSAIENAHLRSNQPQHF.

This clonotype was recorded a few times. The chain uses TRBV6-1 and TRBJ1-6; D unresolved. Germline CDR1 is MNHNS and CDR2 is SASEGT. There are 15 residues in the CDR3. V was cut by 2 bases and J by 8 bases, with 13 bases left in between. DNA for the CDR3: TGTGCCAGCAGTGAAAACTACCCAATGGATTCACCCCTCCACTTT. Translation: CASSENYPMDSPLHF.

This clonotype was seen only a few times. The rearrangement joins TRBV29-1 to TRBJ2-1; D gene ambiguous. Germline assignment: CDR1 SQVTM and CDR2 ANQGSEA. Trimming cost V 1 base and J 6 bases, with 4 bases left between them. The CDR3 length is 11 residues. CDR3 nucleotides: TGCAGCGTTGAAGGGGGCAATGAGCAGTTCTTC. Protein product: CSVEGGNEQFF.

A few counts support this clonotype. The chain employs TRBV6-2 or TRBV6-3 and TRBJ1-1; D unresolved. The CDR3 length is 15 residues. Germline-derived CDR1 and CDR2 are MNHEY and SVGEGT. V was trimmed by 2 bases and J by 0 bases, leaving 10 bases between them. CDR3 bases: TGTGCCAGCAGTTACACGACGTTACTGAACACTGAAGCTTTCTTT. This translates into CASSYTTLLNTEAFF.